Shown below are 8 T cell receptor beta chains from a single sample sequenced in a study of CD8+CD57+ T cells in acquired aplastic anemia. CDR3 and TCR beta VDJ profiling relied on genomic DNA as the template. One entry per CDR3 protein, called by TCRdb with MiXCR from the reads. The sample includes hundreds of thousands of distinct CDR3 sequences, 65% to 75% of them seen just once. Input material: sorted CD4+, CD8+, or CD8+CD57+ T cells (not recorded which) from PBMCs. The receptors come from a human donor in good health, serving as a control.

To note about this clonotype: This CDR3 fails to terminate in the conserved phenylalanine or tryptophan, so it likely reflects a read error. No DNA is shown, since the ends of the CDR3 on it are uncertain; the CDR3 is the one TCRdb lists. The chain recombines TRBV7-8 with TRBJ2-7; the table's TRBD1 call for D was not verified on the DNA. CDR1 and CDR2 from the germline V gene are SGHVS and FQNEAQ. From its first to its last residue, the CDR3 has 12 amino acids. The CDR3 protein is CASSWGRENSYL.

The chain links TRBV7-2 to TRBJ2-3; 12 positions agree with TRBD1. Germline trimming cut 5 bases from V and 12 bases from J; bases unmatched to any gene: 15. The CDR3 has 16 amino acids. The germline V gene encodes CDR1 SGHTA and CDR2 FQGNSA. CDR3: CASSPKGQGAAGAQYF. Written as DNA, the CDR3 is TGTGCCAGCAGCCCCAAGGGACAGGGGGCGGCTGGGGCCCAGTATTTT.

J is TRBJ2-2 and V is TRBV30; 7 positions match TRBD2. The CDR3 is 14 amino acids. The ends lost 2 bases at V and 6 bases at J; junction bases unmatched: 6. Germline CDR1 reads GTSNPN; CDR2 reads SVGIG (reference sequence). The CDR3: CAWSTGLLPGELFF. The CDR3 bases are TGTGCCTGGAGTACGGGACTACTACCCGGGGAGCTGTTTTTT.

Only a few counts were recorded for this clonotype. A junction boundary mismatches the germline segment, possibly from a read error. The gene calls are TRBV11-2 and TRBJ1-5; D uncertain. This CDR3 has 12 residues. Germline CDR1 and CDR2: SGHAT and FQNNGV. The CDR3 coding sequence is TGTGCCAGCAGCTTAGTCGATCAGCCCCAGCCTTTT. It translates to CASSLVDQPQPF.

This clonotype has a count of ten or more. The chain couples TRBV19 to TRBJ2-7, with a possible D match to TRBD1 (5 bases). Germline V gene lookup returns CDR1 LNHDA and CDR2 SQIVND (reference sequence). Trimming took 2 bases from V and 0 from J, leaving 11 bases between them. The CDR3 has 15 amino acids. The CDR3 here is CASSIRAGPSYEQYF. DNA for the CDR3: TGTGCCAGTAGTATACGGGCAGGGCCCTCCTACGAGCAGTACTTC.

V usage is TRBV11-2 and J usage is TRBJ2-1; D gene unclear. Per the germline V gene, CDR1 is SGHAT and CDR2 is FQNNGV. This CDR3 comprises 12 residues. Trimming cost V 6 bases and J 11 bases, with 14 bases left between them. In DNA, the CDR3 is TGTGCCAGCAGTGCAGAGGAAGGAAAGCAGTTCTTC. Protein sequence: CASSAEEGKQFF.

With regard to this clonotype: A read error may produce the germline difference seen at one junction end. The chain carries TRBV7-2 and TRBJ1-3; 8 bases agree with TRBD1. Per germline, CDR1 SGHTA and CDR2 FQGNSA. The CDR3 is made up of 14 amino acids. The CDR3 reads CASRAKTGAVTIYF. In DNA, the CDR3 is TGTGCCAGCAGGGCAAAGACAGGGGCTGTCACCATATACTTT.

As for this clonotype: An end of the junction does not agree with germline; a read error may underlie this. The rearrangement links TRBV5-1 to TRBJ1-2; unclear D gene. This CDR3 comprises 13 residues. Looked up from germline, CDR1 is SGHRS and CDR2 is YFSETQ. This CDR3 is CASSLDAAYGYTF. CDR3 in DNA: TGTGCCAGCAGCTTAGATGCGGCCTATGGCTACACCTTC. The whole variable domain, filled in from reference TRBV5-1 and TRBJ1-2, reads KAGVTQTPRYLIKTRGQQVTLSCSPISGHRSVSWYQQTPGQGLQFLFEYFSETQRNKGNFPGRFSGRQFSNSRSEMNVSTLELGDSALYLCASSLDAAYGYTFGSGTRLTVV.